This T cell receptor (beta chain) appears in the sequencing data of a study of cytomegalovirus exposure and HLA in healthy donors (dated by TCRdb to about 2017). Regarding the research as a whole: In an earlier analysis of several hundred of the donors, approximately 260 Gb of sequence data and approximately 120 million unique TCR beta sequences from about 190 million T cells were reported. An early release covering over 500 HLA-typed donors comprised approximately 290 gigabases of sequencing data and 65 million to 100 million unique TCR sequences. Among some 410 genotyped donors of the cohort, an average of about 240,000 unique TCR beta nucleotide sequences were sequenced per donor, roughly 18% of them non-productive. The T cell repertoires of 666 subjects were profiled by immunosequencing and related to cytomegalovirus serostatus. Both class I and class II loci were covered by HLA typing, at four-digit resolution. Alongside the repertoire data, information on donor age, sex, ethnicity and CMV serostatus was compiled. All discovery cohort repertoires had been generated using a single sequencing platform. Because of strong linkage in the cohort, roughly 5 DR-DQ haplotypes were treated as single units for association and clustering. In an earlier analysis of 500 to 650 of the donors, high-throughput TCR beta sequencing was used to judge whether each TCR beta V gene segment behaved as functional or pseudogenic. Among the roughly 400 genotyped donors, about 85% belonged to the genetic ancestry cluster associated with self-reported Caucasian donors. Rather than drawing on any new phenotypic data, the later analysis identified candidate immune exposures from TCR beta sequences and the way those sequences occurred across donors. The study combined high-throughput TCR immunosequencing, statistical association of individual TCRs with disease status, and machine learning to predict cytomegalovirus infection status. The number of donors typed differed by locus, with about 629-630 for A, B, C, DRB1 and DQB1, around 560 for DQA1, approximately 570 for DPA1, and around 430 for DPB1. In a later genetic analysis, genome-wide SNP genotypes for about 55% of the 666 donors were used, and that subset was treated as a discovery cohort. The study aimed to test whether signatures of past pathogen exposure could be identified by cataloging public T cell receptors. Along with the roughly 670-subject first cohort, a separate validation cohort of roughly 110 different subjects was used. In a later analysis, previously published TCR beta repertoires from fewer than 750 donors were re-analyzed and high-resolution HLA genotyping was added so that TCR occurrence patterns could be studied.

This clone turned up a few times. What this receptor recognizes is not known. Per-base quality was not reported, and no clone a single base away is much larger than it. Study-wide findings and limitations: In a later analysis, the rate of TCR association differed among HLA loci, with DRB1 alleles having the most associated TCRs and HLA-C alleles having the fewest. The authors suggested that the approach could potentially be extended to other disease states and immunological phenotypes. Compared with the roughly 670-donor mean, donors in an Asian-associated ancestry cluster had fewer N-insertions in productive TCRs, according to a later genetic analysis. According to a later analysis, most CMV-associated TCR beta chains appeared to be HLA-restricted, and the HLA associations seemed to be driven largely by CMV exposure. In an earlier analysis of 587 of the donors, most TCR beta V segments appeared in productive rearrangements about 87% or about 30% of the time, broadly matching IMGT annotations. In a later analysis, more than 15,000 TCR beta sequences were associated with specific HLA alleles at a false discovery rate of 0.05. A further reported finding was that TCR beta sequences accurately predicted the HLA-A and HLA-B alleles for most subjects in the first cohort. In a later analysis, several top co-occurrence clusters were reported to appear linked to parvovirus B19, influenza, CMV and Epstein-Barr virus. Some IMGT-functional V segments, including TRBV6-2 and TRBV6-3, could not be distinguished by the 87-base-pair reads and were therefore excluded. The classifier was reported to diagnose cytomegalovirus status with high specificity and sensitivity in both the original and validation cohorts. In a later analysis, HLA-associated TCR beta chains were found to be more clonally expanded and to have lower generation probabilities than equally common non-associated chains. The presence/absence analyses assumed that sequencing depth was roughly uniform across donors, and that assumption may not be true. A group of highly shared sequence variants was considered likely to be a technical artifact of the sequencing pipeline. The earlier analysis of nearly 600 of the donors excluded about 16 rarely observed V segments, including chromosome 9 orphons, because counts were too low. HLA typing was unavailable for some donors at each locus, so association tests used only the typed subset. In vitro tests confirmed that a few of the cytomegalovirus-associated TCR beta chains recognize cytomegalovirus antigens. CMV serostatus was the only immune exposure information available for the cohort. In this cohort, only TCR beta chains were sequenced, and detectable features were limited by the absence of alpha or paired-chain data. In the study, around 150 TCR beta chains were listed as associated with cytomegalovirus. In a later genetic analysis, a missense DCLRE1C variant was associated with V-gene and J-gene trimming of TCR beta chains, and the association was replicated in an independent cohort. When HLA alleles, especially DR and DQ, strongly co-occurred, TCR associations were difficult to assign to individual alleles. While some public TCRs were present in many individuals, most TCR sequences turned up only very rarely across donors. Linkage disequilibrium might explain the correlated functional status among segregating V segments, but an unknown experimental factor could not be excluded.

Library generation was performed with the immunoSEQ multiplex PCR assay. For the multiplex PCR, a mixture combining 60 forward primers for TCR Vbeta segments and 13 reverse primers for TCR Jbeta segments was used. Amplification of the CDR3 region of rearranged TCR beta genes was performed with a multiplex PCR assay on genomic DNA. Amplified TCR beta libraries were sequenced as 87-base-pair reads on the Illumina HiSeq System. Turning to the authors' computational methods: A later analysis counted about 80 million unique TCR beta chains across the 600 to 850 repertoires, and around 9.9 million of these chains were shared by at least two donors. A nearest-neighbor algorithm error-corrected the raw reads and collapsed the reads into unique sequences, merging closely related sequences to remove PCR and sequencing errors. To assign V, D and J gene segments, CDR3 sequences were aligned to IMGT reference sequences. For a sequence to be retained, at least a six-nucleotide match to both a V gene segment and a J gene segment was required. A rearrangement was called productive if the CDR3 had no stop codons and remained in frame with V and J, and every other rearrangement was called non-productive. Following IMGT convention, CDR3 was defined as the stretch from the second conserved V-encoded cysteine to the conserved J-encoded phenylalanine. Sequences without an unambiguous match to a single V gene segment were excluded from the earlier analysis of about 630 of the donors. An earlier analysis of about 600 of the donors called V segments functional above 56.7% productive rearrangements and segregating when the between-donor standard deviation exceeded 5%. A statistical classification framework was built to diagnose cytomegalovirus status from the catalog of TCR beta chain sequences. A later analysis assigned V and J genes by comparing TCR nucleotide sequences with IMGT/GENE-DB human TR gene sequences. In a later analysis, CDR3 sequences and most-parsimonious VDJ recombination scenarios were assigned using the TCRdist pipeline. In a later analysis, each TCR beta chain was defined by its CDR3 amino acid sequence together with its V-gene family, and reads lacking a unique V-gene family were excluded. A later analysis removed 500 to 600 highly shared, low-generation-probability nucleotide sequences to deal with suspected cross-contamination and a sequencing artifact. In a later analysis, a clonal expansion index for each public chain was calculated from normalized within-repertoire ranks of inferred template counts. In a later analysis, generation probabilities were computed with a VDJ recombination model fitted to out-of-frame rearrangements, and the resulting probabilities were checked against IGoR. In a later analysis, hypergeometric tests were used to score TCR-TCR, TCR-HLA and TCR-CMV co-occurrence, with a repertoire-size bias correction applied to TCR pairs. To estimate false discovery rates, a later analysis permuted the HLA or CMV assignments 20 times. In a later analysis, co-occurring TCRs were grouped using DBSCAN, with TCRdist sequence similarity added in when clustering inside HLA-allele-positive subsets. For co-occurrence clustering, repertoires with fewer than 30,000 or more than 120,000 public chains were excluded, along with roughly five repertoires with anomalous nucleotide sharing. In TCRdb, the immuneACCESS table is reduced to in-frame sequences with V and J assigned. These tables do not hold every clone; where another copy was compared, an unresolved V gene accounts for under half, and the others remain unexplained. D and trimming were read from the DNA, whereas the V and J calls and clone size are those reported in that table. Here the sample has around 160,000 clones; roughly three quarters occur a single time. The ten largest make up approximately 7% of the sample.

The cohort was made up of 666 healthy bone marrow donors. Cohort members were all nominally healthy when sampled, although unrecorded immune exposures were likely present. The donor tested CMV seropositive, placing the donor among the 289 seropositive members of the cohort. A peripheral blood sample was provided by each donor, and peripheral blood mononuclear cells were used for TCR beta sequencing. The Qiagen DNeasy Blood Extraction Kit was used to extract genomic DNA from the blood cell samples. The trim is 3 bases for V and 6 bases for J, with a gap of 7 bases between the germline ends. The CDR1 and CDR2 encoded by the germline V gene (reference sequence) are SGHNT and YYREEE. The CDR3 numbers 11 residues from cysteine through phenylalanine. The sequence is cut down to CDR3 DNA, 33 bases in frame from base 1.

This receptor chain uses TRBV5-4 and TRBJ2-7, with the D gene not confidently named. Sequenced sample: PBMCs. The TCR comes from a male donor in good health and CMV-seropositive. The CDR3 is CASSSVGEQYF. In nucleotides, the sequence is TGTGCCAGCAGCTCCGTCGGCGAGCAGTACTTC. The reference TRBV5-4 and TRBJ2-7 proteins fill in what lies around the CDR3, so the full variable domain reads ETGVTQSPTHLIKTRGQQVTLRCSSQSGHNTVSWYQQALGQGPQFIFQYYREEENGRGNFPPRFSGLQFPNYSSELNVNALELDDSALYLCASSSVGEQYFGPGTRLTVT.